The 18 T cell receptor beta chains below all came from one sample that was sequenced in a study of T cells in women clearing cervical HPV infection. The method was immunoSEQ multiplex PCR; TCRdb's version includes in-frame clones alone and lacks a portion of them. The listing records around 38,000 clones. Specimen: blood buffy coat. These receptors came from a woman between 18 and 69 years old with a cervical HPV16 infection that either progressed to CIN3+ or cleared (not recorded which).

CDR3 sequence: CASSFPSLGYEQYF. CDR3 bases read: TGTGCCAGCAGCTTCCCTAGCCTGGGATACGAG. The chain has TRBV7-2 and TRBJ2-7; weak D call: TRBD2 (5 bases). The read halts 3 residues ahead of the CDR3 end, with the missing end drawn from the germline J gene. This CDR3 contains 14 residues. Germline V gene sequence: CDR1 SGHTA, CDR2 FQGNSA. Trimming took off 3 bases at V and 4 bases at J, with 13 bases between the two ends. Full variable domain (rest looked up from reference TRBV7-2 and TRBJ2-7): GAGVSQSPSNKVTEKGKDVELRCDPISGHTALYWYRQSLGQGLEFLIYFQGNSAPDKSGLPSDRFSAERTGGSVSTLTIQRTQQEDSAVYLCASSFPSLGYEQYFGPGTRLTVT.

The CDR3 reads CASSSGQGALNTEAFF. The sequenced CDR3 bases are TGCGCCAGCAGCTCCGGACAGGGGGCCTTGAACACTGAA. The genes are TRBV5-1 and TRBJ1-1; 11 bases agree with TRBD1. Coverage ceases 3 residues before the CDR3 finishes, and the germline J gene fills in the end. Per germline, CDR1 SGHRS and CDR2 YFSETQ. The CDR3 contains 16 residues. With 3 bases clipped from V and 0 bases from J, the junction kept 4 bases outside the gene matches.

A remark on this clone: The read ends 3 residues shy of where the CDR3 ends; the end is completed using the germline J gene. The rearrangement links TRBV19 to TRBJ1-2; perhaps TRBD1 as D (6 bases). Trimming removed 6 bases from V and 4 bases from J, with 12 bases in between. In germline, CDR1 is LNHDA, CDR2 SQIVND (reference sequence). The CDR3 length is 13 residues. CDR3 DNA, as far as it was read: TGTGCCAGTAGCCCACAGGGTTCCTATGGC. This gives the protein CASSPQGSYG. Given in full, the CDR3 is CASSPQGSYGYTF. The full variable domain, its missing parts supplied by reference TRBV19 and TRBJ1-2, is DGGITQSPKYLFRKEGQNVTLSCEQNLNHDAMYWYRQDPGQGLRLIYYSQIVNDFQKGDIAEGYSVSREKKESFPLTVTSAQKNPTAFYLCASSPQGSYGYTFGSGTRLTVV.

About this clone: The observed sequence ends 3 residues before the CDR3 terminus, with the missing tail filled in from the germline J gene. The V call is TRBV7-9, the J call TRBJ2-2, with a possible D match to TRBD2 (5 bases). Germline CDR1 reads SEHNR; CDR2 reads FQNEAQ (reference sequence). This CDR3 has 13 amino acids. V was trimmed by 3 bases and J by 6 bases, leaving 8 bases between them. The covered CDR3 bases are TGTGCCAGCAGCTTTCGGGGAGCCGGGGAG. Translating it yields CASSFRGAGE. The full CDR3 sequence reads CASSFRGAGELFF. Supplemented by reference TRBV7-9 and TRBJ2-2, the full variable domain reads DTGVSQNPRHKITKRGQNVTFRCDPISEHNRLYWYRQTLGQGPEFLTYFQNEAQLEKSRLLSDRFSAERPKGSFSTLEIQRTEQGDSAMYLCASSFRGAGELFFGEGSRLTVL.

CDR3 bases read: TGCAGTGCTAGGACACGGGACAGTAGGAATACTGAA. This gives the protein CSARTRDSRNTE. In full, the CDR3 is CSARTRDSRNTEAFF. J is TRBJ1-1 and V is TRBV20-1, with 7 bases matching TRBD1. The DNA ends 3 residues before the CDR3 does, and the rest of the CDR3 is filled in from the germline J gene. The CDR3 covers 15 residues. The junction had 12 bases not matched to a gene; V was cut back by 3 bases and J by 5 bases. Germline V gives CDR1 DFQATT, CDR2 SNEGSKA (reference sequence).

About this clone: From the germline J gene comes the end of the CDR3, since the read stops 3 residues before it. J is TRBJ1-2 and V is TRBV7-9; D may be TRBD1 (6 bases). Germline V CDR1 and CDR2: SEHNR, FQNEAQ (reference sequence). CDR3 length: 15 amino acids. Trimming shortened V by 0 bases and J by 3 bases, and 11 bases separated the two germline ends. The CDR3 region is CASSLAAGDYYGYTF. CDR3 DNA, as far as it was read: TGTGCCAGCAGCTTAGCGGCAGGGGATTACTATGGC.

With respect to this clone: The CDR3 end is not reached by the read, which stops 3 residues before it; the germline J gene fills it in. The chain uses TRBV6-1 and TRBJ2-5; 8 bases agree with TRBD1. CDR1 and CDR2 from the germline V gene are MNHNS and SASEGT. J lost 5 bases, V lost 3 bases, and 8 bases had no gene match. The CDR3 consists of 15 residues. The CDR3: CASSDFGQGFETQYF. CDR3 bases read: TGTGCCAGCAGTGATTTCGGACAGGGTTTCGAGACC.

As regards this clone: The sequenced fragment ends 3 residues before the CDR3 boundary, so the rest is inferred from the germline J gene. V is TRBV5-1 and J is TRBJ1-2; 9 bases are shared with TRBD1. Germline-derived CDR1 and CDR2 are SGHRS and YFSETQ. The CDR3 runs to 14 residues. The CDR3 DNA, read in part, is TGCGCCAGCAGCTTGGAAAACAGGGGGCACGGC. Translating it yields CASSLENRGHG. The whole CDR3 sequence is CASSLENRGHGYTF.

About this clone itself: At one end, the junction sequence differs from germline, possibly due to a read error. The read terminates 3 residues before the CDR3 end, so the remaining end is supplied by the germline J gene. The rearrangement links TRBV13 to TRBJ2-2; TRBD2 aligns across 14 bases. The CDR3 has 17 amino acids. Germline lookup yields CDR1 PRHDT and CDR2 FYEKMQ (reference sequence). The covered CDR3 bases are TGTACCAGCAGCACGACTAGCGGGGGGGCTAAGGCCGGGGAG. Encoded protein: CTSSTTSGGAKAGE. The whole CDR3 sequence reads CTSSTTSGGAKAGELFF.

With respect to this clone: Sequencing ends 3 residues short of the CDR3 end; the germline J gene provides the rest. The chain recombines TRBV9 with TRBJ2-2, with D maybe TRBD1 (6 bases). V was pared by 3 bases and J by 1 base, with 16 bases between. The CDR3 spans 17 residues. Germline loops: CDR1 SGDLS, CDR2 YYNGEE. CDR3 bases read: TGTGCCAGCAGCGCGGACAGCTTTAGTTTGAACACCGGGGAG. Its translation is CASSADSFSLNTGE. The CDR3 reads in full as CASSADSFSLNTGELFF. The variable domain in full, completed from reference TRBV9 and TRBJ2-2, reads DSGVTQTPKHLITATGQRVTLRCSPRSGDLSVYWYQQSLDQGLQFLIQYYNGEERAKGNILERFSAQQFPDLHSELNLSSLELGDSALYFCASSADSFSLNTGELFFGEGSRLTVL.

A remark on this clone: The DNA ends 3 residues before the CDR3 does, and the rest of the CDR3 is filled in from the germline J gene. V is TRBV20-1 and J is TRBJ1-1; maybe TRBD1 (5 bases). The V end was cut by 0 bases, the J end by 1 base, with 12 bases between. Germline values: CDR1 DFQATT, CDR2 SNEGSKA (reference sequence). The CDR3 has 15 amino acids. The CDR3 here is CSARDLGGQNTEAFF. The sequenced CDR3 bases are TGCAGTGCTAGAGATCTCGGCGGACAGAACACTGAA.

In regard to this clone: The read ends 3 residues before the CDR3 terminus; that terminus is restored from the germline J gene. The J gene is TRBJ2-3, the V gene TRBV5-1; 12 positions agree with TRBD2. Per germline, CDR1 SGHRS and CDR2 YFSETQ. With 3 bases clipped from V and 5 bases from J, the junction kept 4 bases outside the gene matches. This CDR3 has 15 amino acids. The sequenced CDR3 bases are TGCGCCAGCAGCTCGACTAGCGGGAGTCAAGATACG. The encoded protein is CASSSTSGSQDT. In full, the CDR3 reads CASSSTSGSQDTQYF.

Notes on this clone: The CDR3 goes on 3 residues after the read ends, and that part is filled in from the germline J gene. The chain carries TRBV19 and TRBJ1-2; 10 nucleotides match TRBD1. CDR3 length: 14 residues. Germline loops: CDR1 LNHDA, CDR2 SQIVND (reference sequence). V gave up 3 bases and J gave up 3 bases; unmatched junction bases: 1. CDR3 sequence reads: CASSMTGGDYGYTF. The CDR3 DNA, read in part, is TGTGCCAGTAGTATGACAGGGGGCGACTATGGC.

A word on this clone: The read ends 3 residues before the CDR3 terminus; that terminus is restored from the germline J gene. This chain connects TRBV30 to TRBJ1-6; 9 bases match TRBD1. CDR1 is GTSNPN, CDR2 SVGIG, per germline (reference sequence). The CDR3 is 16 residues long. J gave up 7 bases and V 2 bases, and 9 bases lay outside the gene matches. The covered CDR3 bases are TGTGCCTGGAGTCTGACCCCCGGGACAGGGAATTCACCC. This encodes CAWSLTPGTGNSP. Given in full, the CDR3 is CAWSLTPGTGNSPLHF. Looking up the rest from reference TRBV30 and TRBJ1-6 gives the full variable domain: SQTIHQWPATLVQPVGSPLSLECTVEGTSNPNLYWYRQAAGRGLQLLFYSVGIGQISSEVPQNLSASRPQDRQFILSSKKLLLSDSGFYLCAWSLTPGTGNSPLHFGNGTRLTVT.

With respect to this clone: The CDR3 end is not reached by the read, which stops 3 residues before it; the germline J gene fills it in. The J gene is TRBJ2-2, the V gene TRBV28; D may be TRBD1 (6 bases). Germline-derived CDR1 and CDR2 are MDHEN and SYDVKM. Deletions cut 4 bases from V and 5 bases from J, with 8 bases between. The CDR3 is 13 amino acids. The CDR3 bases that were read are TGTGCCAGCAGTTGGGGGCATACCGGGGAG. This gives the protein CASSWGHTGE. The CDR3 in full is CASSWGHTGELFF. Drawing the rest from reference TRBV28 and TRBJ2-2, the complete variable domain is DVKVTQSSRYLVKRTGEKVFLECVQDMDHENMFWYRQDPGLGLRLIYFSYDVKMKEKGDIPEGYSVSREKKERFSLILESASTNQTSMYLCASSWGHTGELFFGEGSRLTVL.

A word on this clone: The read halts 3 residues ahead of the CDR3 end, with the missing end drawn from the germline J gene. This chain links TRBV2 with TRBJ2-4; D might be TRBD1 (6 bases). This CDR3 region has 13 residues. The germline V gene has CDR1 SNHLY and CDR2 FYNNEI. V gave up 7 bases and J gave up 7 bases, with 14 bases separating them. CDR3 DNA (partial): TGTGCCAGCACGGGACAAATGCAGAACATT. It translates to CASTGQMQNI. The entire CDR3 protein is CASTGQMQNIQYF.

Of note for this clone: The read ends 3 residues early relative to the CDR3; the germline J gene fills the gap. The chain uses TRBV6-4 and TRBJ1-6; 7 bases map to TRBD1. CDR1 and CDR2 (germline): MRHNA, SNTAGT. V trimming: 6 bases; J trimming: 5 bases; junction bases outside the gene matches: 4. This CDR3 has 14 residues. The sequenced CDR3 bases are TGTGCCAGCAGAAAGGGACAGAATAATTCACCC. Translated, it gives CASRKGQNNSP. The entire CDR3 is CASRKGQNNSPLHF.

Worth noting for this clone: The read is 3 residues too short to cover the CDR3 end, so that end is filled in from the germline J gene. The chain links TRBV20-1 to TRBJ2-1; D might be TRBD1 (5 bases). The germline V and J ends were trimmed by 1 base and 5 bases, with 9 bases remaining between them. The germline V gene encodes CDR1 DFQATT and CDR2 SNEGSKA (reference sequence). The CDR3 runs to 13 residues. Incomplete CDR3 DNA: TGCAGTGCTAGAGTGATAGGGGACAATGAG. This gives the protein CSARVIGDNE. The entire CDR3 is CSARVIGDNEQFF.